The 11 T cell receptor beta chains below were found in one sample sequenced in a study of blood T cell repertoires in COVID-19 (dated by TCRdb to 2020 to 2022). Receptors were amplified or captured by the immunoSEQ multiplex PCR assay. TCRdb retrieved this table from immuneACCESS and kept in-frame rearrangements only. Not all clones are present; in checked studies, unresolved V genes account for under half, and no reason is known for the remainder. The sample table shows under 150,000 clones, and around 81% are seen once. About 9.5% of the sample rests with the top ten. The source material was peripheral blood. These receptors were taken from a man aged 40-49 years with active or convalescent COVID-19.

The J gene is TRBJ2-1, the V gene TRBV4-3, with unresolved D. Germline loops: CDR1 LGHNA, CDR2 YSLEER. V was clipped by 0 bases and J by 5 bases, with 14 bases between them. The CDR3 has 16 amino acids. For the CDR3, the DNA is TGCGCCAGCAGCCAAGAGAACTACCCCTCTCACAATGAGCAGTTCTTC. Translating gives CASSQENYPSHNEQFF.

There are many counts of this clone. V and J are TRBV27 and TRBJ2-7; perhaps TRBD1 as D (6 bases). Trimming pared 8 bases from V and 5 bases from J, leaving 22 bases between. In germline, CDR1 is MNHEY, CDR2 SMNVEV (reference sequence). CDR3 size: 15 residues. The CDR3 DNA follows: TGTGCCAGCCAAAAACAGGGTATGGAATTCAACGAGCAGTACTTC. Amino acid sequence: CASQKQGMEFNEQYF.

The chain employs TRBV19 and TRBJ2-3; 9 bases are a match to TRBD1. Losses at the gene ends were 1 base for V and 0 bases for J; bases not matched to a gene: 17. This CDR3 is built from 21 residues. Germline V gene data show CDR1 as LNHDA and CDR2 as SQIVND (reference sequence). The DNA for the CDR3 is TGTGCCAGTAGTATAGTTTACCTAGGGACAGGGATAGGTGTTAGCACAGATACGCAGTATTTT. It codes for CASSIVYLGTGIGVSTDTQYF.

J is TRBJ1-2 and V is TRBV12-3 or TRBV12-4; a possible D gene is TRBD1 (5 bases). V was trimmed by 7 bases and J by 6 bases, leaving 12 bases between them. CDR3 length: 12 amino acids. CDR3 nucleotides: TGTGCCAGCAACCAGGGTTTGGATGGCTACACCTTC. As protein: CASNQGLDGYTF.

The CDR3 sequence: CASSTSSGRNIQYF. The CDR3 nucleotides are TGTGCCAGCAGCACCTCTAGCGGGAGAAACATTCAGTACTTC. The V gene is TRBV21-1, the J gene TRBJ2-4; TRBD2 is the table's D call, not checked against the DNA. TRBV21-1 is annotated as a pseudogene. The CDR3 consists of 14 residues.

This chain connects TRBV12-3 or TRBV12-4 to TRBJ2-7; no clear D. Trimming cost V 3 bases and J 6 bases, with 12 bases left between them. The CDR3 runs 13 residues. Here the CDR3 reads CASSFHSLPEQYF. The CDR3 bases are TGTGCCAGCAGTTTCCACAGTTTACCCGAGCAGTACTTC.

The chain carries TRBV3-1 (or the pseudogene TRBV3-2) and TRBJ2-4; D is perhaps TRBD2 (6 bases). The CDR3 spans 15 residues. Trimming cost V 3 bases and J 1 base, with 10 bases left between them. Germline assignment: CDR1 LGHDT and CDR2 YNNKEL (reference sequence). The DNA for the CDR3 is TGTGCCAGCAGCCACGAGGGACTTGCCAAAAACATTCAGTACTTC. Its translation is CASSHEGLAKNIQYF.

This chain links TRBV10-3 with TRBJ2-5, with 8 bases matching TRBD2. This CDR3 contains 13 residues. Germline lookup yields CDR1 ENHRY and CDR2 SYGVKD. The J segment lost 4 bases and the V segment lost 10 bases, leaving 8 bases of the junction unmatched. The CDR3 here is CATLAGLGETQYF. The CDR3 DNA reads TGTGCCACCTTAGCGGGGCTGGGAGAGACCCAGTACTTC.

The table lists this clone with a few counts. The V and J genes are TRBV7-9 and TRBJ2-7, with D possibly TRBD1 on 5 matching bases. CDR3 length: 15 amino acids. Trimming cost V 5 bases and J 2 bases, with 16 bases left between them. Germline CDR1 is SEHNR and CDR2 is FQNEAQ (reference sequence). CDR3 coding DNA: TGTGCCAGCAGCCACTCACAGGAAAGACCCTACGAGCAGTACTTC. Translating it yields CASSHSQERPYEQYF.

This clone has just a few counts. The chain links TRBV6-5 to TRBJ1-1; the D is unclear. The germline CDR1 and CDR2 sequences are MNHEY and SVGAGI. This CDR3 contains 14 residues. V was trimmed by 6 bases and J by 1 base, leaving 12 bases between them. As DNA, the CDR3 is TGTGCCAGCAGAAGCGGAGGCAGGAACACTGAAGCTTTCTTT. Translating gives CASRSGGRNTEAFF.

This sequence joins TRBV7-9 and TRBJ2-6; D remains unclear. The CDR3 runs to 19 residues. CDR1 and CDR2 from the germline V gene are SEHNR and FQNEAQ (reference sequence). V shed 5 bases and J shed 0 bases, with 20 bases lying between them. The CDR3 sequence: CASSRLPGSGSSGANVLTF. The DNA for the CDR3 is TGTGCCAGCAGCCGTCTCCCAGGCAGTGGAAGCTCTGGGGCCAACGTCCTGACTTTC.